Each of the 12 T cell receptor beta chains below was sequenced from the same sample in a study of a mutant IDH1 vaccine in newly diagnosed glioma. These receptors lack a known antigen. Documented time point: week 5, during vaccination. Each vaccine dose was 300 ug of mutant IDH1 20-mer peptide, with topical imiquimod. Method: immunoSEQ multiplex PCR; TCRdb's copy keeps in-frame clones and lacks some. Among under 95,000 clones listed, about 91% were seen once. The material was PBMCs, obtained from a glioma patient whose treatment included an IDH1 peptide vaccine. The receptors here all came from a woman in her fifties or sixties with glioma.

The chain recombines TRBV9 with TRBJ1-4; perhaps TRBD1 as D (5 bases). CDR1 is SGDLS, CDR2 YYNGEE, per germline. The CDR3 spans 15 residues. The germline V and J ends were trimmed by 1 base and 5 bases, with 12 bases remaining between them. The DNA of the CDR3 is TGTGCCAGCAGCGTATACGACAGCCCAAATGAAAAACTGTTTTTT. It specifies CASSVYDSPNEKLFF.

The DNA for the CDR3 is TGTGCCAGCAGCTCCAGGGGGACTAGCGGGATCAATGAGCAGTTCTTC. It translates to CASSSRGTSGINEQFF. This sequence joins TRBV5-8 and TRBJ2-1, with TRBD2 identical over 13 bases. The CDR3 is made up of 16 amino acids. Germline V lookup: CDR1 SGHTS, CDR2 YDEGEE. Trimming removed 3 bases from V and 6 bases from J; junction bases left unmatched: 6.

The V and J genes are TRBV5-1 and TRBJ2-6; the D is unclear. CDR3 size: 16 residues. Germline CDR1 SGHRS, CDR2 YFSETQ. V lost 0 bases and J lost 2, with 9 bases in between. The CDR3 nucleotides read TGCGCCAGCAGCTTGGGTACGGTGGCTGGGGCCAACGTCCTGACTTTC. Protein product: CASSLGTVAGANVLTF.

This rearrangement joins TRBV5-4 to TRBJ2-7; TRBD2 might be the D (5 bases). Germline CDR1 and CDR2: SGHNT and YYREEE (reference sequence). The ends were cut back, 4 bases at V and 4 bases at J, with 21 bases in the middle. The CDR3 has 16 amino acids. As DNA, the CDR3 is TGTGCCAGCAGCCTCGCCCCGGACCGCGGAGGATACGAGCAGTACTTC. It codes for CASSLAPDRGGYEQYF.

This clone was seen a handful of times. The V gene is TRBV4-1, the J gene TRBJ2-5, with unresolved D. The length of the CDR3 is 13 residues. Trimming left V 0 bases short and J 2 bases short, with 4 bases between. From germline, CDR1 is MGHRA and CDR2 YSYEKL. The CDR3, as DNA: TGCGCCAGCAGCCAAGAGGGTCAAGAGACCCAGTACTTC. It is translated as CASSQEGQETQYF.

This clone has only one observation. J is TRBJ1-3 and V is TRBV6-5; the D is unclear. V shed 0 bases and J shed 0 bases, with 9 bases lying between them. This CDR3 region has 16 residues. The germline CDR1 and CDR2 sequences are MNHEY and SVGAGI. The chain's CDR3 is CASSYSYGSSGNTIYF. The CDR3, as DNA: TGTGCCAGCAGTTACTCTTACGGCTCCTCTGGAAACACCATATATTTT.

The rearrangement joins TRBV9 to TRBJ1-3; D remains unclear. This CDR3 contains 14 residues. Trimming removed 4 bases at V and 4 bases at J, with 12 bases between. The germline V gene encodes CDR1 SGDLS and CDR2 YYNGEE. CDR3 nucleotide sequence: TGTGCCAGCAGCCCCCGGGCCGCAGGAAACACCATATATTTT. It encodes CASSPRAAGNTIYF.

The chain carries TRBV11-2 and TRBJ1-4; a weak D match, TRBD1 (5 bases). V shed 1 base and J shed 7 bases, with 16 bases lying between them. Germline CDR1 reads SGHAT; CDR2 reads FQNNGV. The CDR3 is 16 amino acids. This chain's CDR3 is CASSLVRFGAGEKLFF. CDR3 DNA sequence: TGTGCCAGCAGCTTAGTAAGGTTTGGGGCTGGTGAAAAACTGTTTTTT.

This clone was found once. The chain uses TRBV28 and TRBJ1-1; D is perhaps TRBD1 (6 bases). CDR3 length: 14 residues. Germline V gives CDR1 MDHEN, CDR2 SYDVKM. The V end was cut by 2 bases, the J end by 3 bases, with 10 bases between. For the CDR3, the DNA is TGTGCCAGCAGTTTAGAACAGGGTGACACTGAAGCTTTCTTT. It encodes CASSLEQGDTEAFF. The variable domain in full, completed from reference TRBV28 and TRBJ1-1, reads DVKVTQSSRYLVKRTGEKVFLECVQDMDHENMFWYRQDPGLGLRLIYFSYDVKMKEKGDIPEGYSVSREKKERFSLILESASTNQTSMYLCASSLEQGDTEAFFGQGTRLTVV.

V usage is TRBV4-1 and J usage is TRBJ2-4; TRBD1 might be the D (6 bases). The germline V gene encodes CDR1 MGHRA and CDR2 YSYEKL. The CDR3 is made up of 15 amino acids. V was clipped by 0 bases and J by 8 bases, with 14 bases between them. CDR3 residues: CASSQEGKGGDIQYF. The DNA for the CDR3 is TGCGCCAGCAGCCAAGAAGGTAAAGGGGGTGACATTCAGTACTTC.

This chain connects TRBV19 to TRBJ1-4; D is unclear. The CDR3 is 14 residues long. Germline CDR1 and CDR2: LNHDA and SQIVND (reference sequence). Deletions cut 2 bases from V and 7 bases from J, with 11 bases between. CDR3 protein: CASSITFSGEKLFF. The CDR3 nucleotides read TGTGCCAGTAGTATAACGTTTTCGGGTGAAAAACTGTTTTTT.

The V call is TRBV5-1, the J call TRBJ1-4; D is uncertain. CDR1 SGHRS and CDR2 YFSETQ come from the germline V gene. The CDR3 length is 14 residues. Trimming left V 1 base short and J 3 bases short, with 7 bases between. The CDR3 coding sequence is TGCGCCAGCAGCTTGTTGGGGTCTAATGAAAAACTGTTTTTT. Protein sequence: CASSLLGSNEKLFF. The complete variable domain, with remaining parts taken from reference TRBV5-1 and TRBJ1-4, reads KAGVTQTPRYLIKTRGQQVTLSCSPISGHRSVSWYQQTPGQGLQFLFEYFSETQRNKGNFPGRFSGRQFSNSRSEMNVSTLELGDSALYLCASSLLGSNEKLFFGSGTQLSVL.